Described below is a single T cell receptor beta chain sequence and its context. The antigen remains undetermined. This record comes from a study of cytomegalovirus exposure and HLA in healthy donors. Study-level background: Around 200 million T cells yielded approximately 100 million unique TCR beta sequences, as an earlier analysis found. General study findings and limits: According to an earlier analysis, most TCR beta V segments yielded productive rearrangements about 87% or about 30% of the time. A list of about 180 TCR beta chains associated with cytomegalovirus was given.

In germline, CDR1 is PRHDT, CDR2 FYEKMQ (reference sequence). The CDR3 spans 13 residues. Between the trimmed V and J ends, which lost 7 bases and 6 bases, there was a span of 16 bases. PCR employed 60 Vbeta and 13 Jbeta primers. Some clones are missing from TCRdb's copy, which holds only in-frame ones; the method was immunoSEQ multiplex PCR. This repertoire includes 100,000 to 150,000 clones. Sequenced: PBMCs. The origin of this receptor is a man between 35 and 55 years old in good health and CMV-seronegative. V is TRBV13 and J is TRBJ2-7; the D gene is possibly TRBD1 (6 bases). CDR3 sequence: CASTPTGAVEQYF. CDR3 sequence (DNA): TGTGCCAGCACACCGACAGGCGCGGTCGAGCAGTACTTC.